Presented here are 16 T cell receptor beta chains from one specimen sequenced in a study of CD8 T cells in ankylosing spondylitis. TCRdb redid the calling of the 5' RACE reads with MiXCR, one entry per CDR3 protein. The table has some 340,000 distinct CDR3 sequences, roughly 14% seen once. The sample taken for sequencing was blood, either unsorted or a sorted T cell fraction (not recorded which). These receptor sequences come from a male donor with ankylosing spondylitis or in good health (not recorded which).

Remarks on this clonotype: A junction end diverges from the germline sequence, so it may reflect a read error. The chain carries TRBV5-5 and TRBJ1-1; D remains unclear. The CDR3 is made up of 14 amino acids. Germline CDR1 SGHKS, CDR2 YYEKEE (reference sequence). This CDR3 reads CASNEGNLKTEAFF. CDR3 DNA sequence: TGTGCCAGCAACGAAGGGAATCTGAAGACTGAAGCTTTCTTT.

This rearrangement joins TRBV5-6 to TRBJ2-2; D is perhaps TRBD1 (5 bases). Trimming removed 1 base from V and 11 bases from J, with 12 bases in between. The germline V gene has CDR1 SGHDT and CDR2 YYEEEE. There are 13 residues in the CDR3. The CDR3 DNA reads as TGTGCCAGCAGCTTGAACCAAAGGACAGAGCTGTTTTTT. It yields the protein CASSLNQRTELFF. The variable domain in full, with the rest retrieved from reference TRBV5-6 and TRBJ2-2, is DAGVTQSPTHLIKTRGQQVTLRCSPKSGHDTVSWYQQALGQGPQFIFQYYEEEERQRGNFPDRFSGHQFPNYSSELNVNALLLGDSALYLCASSLNQRTELFFGEGSRLTVL.

The V gene is TRBV5-1, the J gene TRBJ2-7; 7 nucleotides agree with TRBD2. The germline CDR1 and CDR2 sequences are SGHRS and YFSETQ. V lost 4 bases, J lost 2 bases, and 9 bases stayed unmatched. This CDR3 region has 15 residues. This chain's CDR3 is CASSLGGAGPYEQYF. In DNA form, the CDR3 reads TGCGCCAGCAGCCTCGGGGGAGCGGGGCCCTACGAGCAGTACTTC.

This clonotype has just a few counts. This rearrangement joins TRBV5-1 to TRBJ2-1; 11 nucleotides agree with TRBD2. Trimming took 2 bases from V and 7 from J; bases not matched to a gene: 5. Germline CDR1 SGHRS, CDR2 YFSETQ. The CDR3 is 15 amino acids. The CDR3 loop is CASSLLAGVGNEQFF. As DNA, the CDR3 is TGCGCCAGCAGCTTACTAGCGGGAGTAGGTAATGAGCAGTTCTTC.

V gene TRBV6-5 combines with J gene TRBJ1-2; D remains ambiguous. Germline V gene data show CDR1 as MNHEY and CDR2 as SVGAGI. Between the trimmed V and J ends, which lost 6 bases and 4 bases, there was a span of 15 bases. This CDR3 spans 14 amino acids. The CDR3 region is CASSSRGVAYGYTF. The CDR3 DNA is TGTGCCAGCAGCTCTCGCGGGGTAGCCTATGGCTACACCTTC.

V usage is TRBV12-3 or TRBV12-4 and J usage is TRBJ1-2; no definite D call. V gave up 3 bases and J gave up 8 bases, with 13 bases separating them. The CDR3 is made up of 13 amino acids. CDR3: CASSFDSVSGYTF. CDR3 sequence (DNA): TGTGCCAGCAGTTTTGACTCCGTCTCCGGCTACACCTTC.

This chain uses TRBV27 with TRBJ2-1, with TRBD2 identical over 10 bases. J gave up 8 bases and V 6 bases, and 10 bases lay outside the gene matches. CDR1 and CDR2 from the germline V gene are MNHEY and SMNVEV (reference sequence). CDR3 length: 15 amino acids. CDR3: CASRNQRGGEDEQFF. The CDR3 coding sequence is TGTGCCAGCAGGAATCAGCGGGGGGGCGAAGATGAGCAGTTCTTC.

The sample holds a few counts of this clonotype. CDR3 sequence reads: CASLGSADTQYF. The CDR3 nucleotides read TGTGCCAGCCTGGGTAGCGCGGATACGCAGTATTTT. This sequence joins TRBV28 and TRBJ2-3; TRBD2 might be the D (5 bases). Trimming removed 8 bases from V and 6 bases from J, with 12 bases in between. The CDR3 totals 12 residues. Germline values: CDR1 MDHEN, CDR2 SYDVKM.

The genes are TRBV7-9 and TRBJ2-7; 7 positions agree with TRBD1. With V trimmed by 5 bases and J by 1 base, 14 bases remained unmatched. Germline V CDR1 and CDR2: SEHNR, FQNEAQ (reference sequence). This CDR3 has 17 amino acids. The CDR3 spells CASSTTPGTADSYEQYF. The CDR3 DNA follows: TGTGCCAGCAGCACCACTCCCGGGACAGCCGATTCCTACGAGCAGTACTTC. The full variable domain, completed using reference TRBV7-9 and TRBJ2-7, is DTGVSQNPRHKITKRGQNVTFRCDPISEHNRLYWYRQTLGQGPEFLTYFQNEAQLEKSRLLSDRFSAERPKGSFSTLEIQRTEQGDSAMYLCASSTTPGTADSYEQYFGPGTRLTVT.

The V and J genes are TRBV2 and TRBJ2-5; TRBD1 matches at 8 bases. Germline lookup yields CDR1 SNHLY and CDR2 FYNNEI. The CDR3 has 15 residues. J was trimmed by 2 bases and V by 2 bases; bases with no gene match: 4. The CDR3 nucleotides read TGTGCCAGCAGTGAACTCAGGGGGCGTCAAGAGACCCAGTACTTC. It yields the protein CASSELRGRQETQYF.

This clonotype was counted at least ten times. The chain carries TRBV10-3 and TRBJ2-1, with TRBD2 matching over 7 bases. The CDR3 sequence is 15 residues long. V shed 6 bases, J shed 8 bases, and the junction held 13 bases outside the gene matches. In germline, CDR1 is ENHRY, CDR2 SYGVKD. CDR3 bases: TGTGCCATCAGCAGCCTCCCAACTAGCGAAGATGAGCAGTTCTTC. It specifies CAISSLPTSEDEQFF.

This clonotype showed up just a few times. The V gene is TRBV5-6, the J gene TRBJ1-2; D unresolved. Trimming took 2 bases from V and 5 from J, leaving 7 bases between them. The CDR3 has 12 amino acids. Germline-derived CDR1 and CDR2 are SGHDT and YYEEEE. The CDR3 region is CASSFSEYGYTF. The CDR3 DNA is TGTGCCAGCAGCTTCTCGGAGTATGGCTACACCTTC. The full variable domain, in which reference TRBV5-6 and TRBJ1-2 provide the parts outside the CDR3, is DAGVTQSPTHLIKTRGQQVTLRCSPKSGHDTVSWYQQALGQGPQFIFQYYEEEERQRGNFPDRFSGHQFPNYSSELNVNALLLGDSALYLCASSFSEYGYTFGSGTRLTVV.

This clonotype was counted only a few times. This chain links TRBV7-2 with TRBJ2-1; D uncertain. Trimming removed 6 bases at V and 7 bases at J, with 19 bases between. This CDR3 has 15 residues. Looked up from germline, CDR1 is SGHTA and CDR2 is FQGNSA. CDR3 nucleotides: TGTGCCAGCAGTCCCCCTAACGGCTTCGGGAATGAGCAGTTCTTC. Amino acids: CASSPPNGFGNEQFF.

The table lists this clonotype with a few counts. The gene calls are TRBV4-2 and TRBJ2-3, with D maybe TRBD1 (7 bases). CDR1 and CDR2 from the germline V gene are LGHNA and YNFKEQ. The CDR3 is 14 amino acids. V lost 11 bases, J lost 1 base, and 16 bases lay in between. This chain's CDR3 is CAAGGGGGTDTQYF. CDR3 sequence (DNA): TGTGCCGCAGGGGGAGGCGGAGGCACAGATACGCAGTATTTT.

This clonotype was seen more than once but under ten times. The CDR3 bases are TGCAGCGTTGGGGGGAGGGGGACTGAAGCTTTCTTT. Protein: CSVGGRGTEAFF. The V call is TRBV29-1, the J call TRBJ1-1; tentatively, D is TRBD1 (6 bases). V lost 4 bases to trimming and J lost 5 bases, with 11 bases between them. From germline, CDR1 is SQVTM and CDR2 ANQGSEA. The CDR3 extends over 12 amino acids.

A single count supports this clonotype. The chain uses TRBV19 and TRBJ2-6; 7 nucleotides match TRBD1. The CDR3 totals 16 residues. Germline loops: CDR1 LNHDA, CDR2 SQIVND (reference sequence). With 6 bases clipped from V and 2 bases from J, the junction kept 7 bases outside the gene matches. The CDR3 nucleotides read TGTGCCAGTAGCCCTGACAGGGCGACTGGGGCCAACGTCCTGACTTTC. It codes for CASSPDRATGANVLTF.